This paragraph reports one TCR beta chain. This sample stems from a study of T cells in Graves' hyperthyroidism and ophthalmopathy. The source material, RNA transcripts, was used to amplify TCR beta CDR3 regions. HTBI primers were used for first-round RT-PCR of the TCR CDR3. TCRdb re-called the multiplex PCR reads through MiXCR, storing one row per CDR3 protein. The table records nearly 600,000 distinct CDR3 sequences, approximately 15% of them present only once. Trimming stripped 2 bases from V and 9 bases from J, with 16 bases between. Germline V CDR1 and CDR2: SGHNT, YENEEA. The CDR3 is made up of 14 amino acids.

This chain joins TRBV11-3 and TRBJ1-2; TRBD1 might be the D (6 bases). The sequencing sample was made of blood. The TCR originated in a woman aged 30 to 39 with Graves' hyperthyroidism that later progressed to Graves' ophthalmopathy. For the CDR3, the DNA is TGTGCCAGCAGCTTAATAGGGCCAGGGGAACGCTACACCTTC. Translation gives CASSLIGPGERYTF.